Sequencing of this T cell receptor (beta chain) was carried out in a study of tissue T cells after allogeneic stem cell transplantation. The length of the CDR3 is 13 residues. Trimming removed 0 bases at V and 6 bases at J, with 7 bases between. Germline V gene sequence: CDR1 KGHPV, CDR2 FQNQEV (reference sequence). About this clone: Germline and genes: mouse. The missing CDR3 end, 1 residue past where the read stops, is filled in from the germline J gene.

The time point here: mouse harvest day 14 after allogeneic transplant. Each mouse received 10^7 T-cell-depleted marrow cells plus 10^6 splenic CD5+ T cells by tail vein. Profiled with immunoSEQ multiplex PCR; TCRdb holds only in-frame clones, not every one. This sample yields about 2,800 clones, of which around 40% are seen a single time; roughly a fifth belongs to the top ten. Sequenced sample: gut tissue. The chain uses TRBV26 and TRBJ2-4; D call uncertain. This clonotype was obtained from a female BALB/c mouse given C57BL/6 T cells with graft-versus-host disease after an allogeneic hematopoietic cell transplant. The sequenced part of the CDR3 DNA is TGTGCCAGCAGTCTGTCGACCAGTAACACCTTGTAC. This sequence encodes CASSLSTSNTLY. The full CDR3 reads CASSLSTSNTLYF.